The 27 T cell receptor beta chains reported below all come from one sample, sequenced in a study of blood T cells in healthy people across ages (dated by TCRdb to the mid-2010s). The method was 5' RACE. TCRdb shows the sequencer as Illumina HiSeq 2500. A second PCR of roughly 6 to 12 cycles was performed with a sample-barcoded 5' primer and a J-beta primer mix. The raw public reads went through TCRdb reprocessing: fastp at Q25, MiXCR clone calling, in-frame beta chains kept. Each entry merges the rows of one CDR3 protein and shows their most common DNA and genes. This sample lists some 900,000 distinct CDR3 sequences; roughly 50% were detected once. Clones ranked in the top ten supply 13% of the sample. What was sequenced was blood. The receptors were gathered from a man aged 25 to 45 in good health.

The V and J genes are TRBV12-3 or TRBV12-4 and TRBJ2-7, with no clear D. The tail of the sequence fits TRBJ2-5 better, so the J call may be wrong. CDR3 size: 14 residues. CDR3 bases: TGTGCCAGCAGTTTAATCTTCCGGGAAGAGACCCAGTACTTC. Encoded protein: CASSLIFREETQYF.

This chain uses TRBV3-1 with TRBJ1-1; D not resolved. This CDR3 is 15 amino acids long. From germline, CDR1 is LGHDT and CDR2 YNNKEL (reference sequence). Trimming removed 4 bases at V and 4 bases at J, with 16 bases between. The CDR3 nucleotides read TGTGCCAGCAGCCGAACCGGGCCGTTTGGCACTGAAGCTTTCTTT. It translates to CASSRTGPFGTEAFF. Full variable domain (outside the CDR3, taken from reference TRBV3-1 and TRBJ1-1): DTAVSQTPKYLVTQMGNDKSIKCEQNLGHDTMYWYKQDSKKFLKIMFSYNNKELIINETVPNRFSPKSPDKAHLNLHINSLELGDSAVYFCASSRTGPFGTEAFFGQGTRLTVV.

The chain employs TRBV3-1 and TRBJ2-7; 9 bases fit TRBD2. CDR1 is LGHDT, CDR2 YNNKEL, per germline (reference sequence). The length of the CDR3 is 14 residues. Trimming took 10 bases from V and 1 from J; bases not matched to a gene: 8. This chain's CDR3 is CATSVAGASYEQYF. The CDR3 region has the DNA TGTGCCACAAGCGTAGCGGGGGCATCCTACGAGCAGTACTTC.

This chain joins TRBV20-1 and TRBJ2-1; TRBD2 aligns across 10 bases. Trimming at V came to 2 bases and at J to 2 bases, leaving 9 bases not matched to a gene. The CDR3 sequence is 17 residues long. Germline values: CDR1 DFQATT, CDR2 SNEGSKA (reference sequence). The CDR3 nucleotides read TGCAGTGCTAGACCCGGCTCCGGGACTAGCGCCTACAATGAGCAGTTCTTC. Protein product: CSARPGSGTSAYNEQFF.

This rearrangement joins TRBV20-1 to TRBJ2-1; weak D call: TRBD1 (7 bases). The CDR3 is 17 residues long. V was cut by 3 bases and J by 0 bases, with 18 bases left in between. The germline V gene has CDR1 DFQATT and CDR2 SNEGSKA (reference sequence). DNA of the CDR3: TGCAGTGCTAGCAAGCGGGCGGGACAGAGCTCCTACAATGAGCAGTTCTTC. Encoded protein: CSASKRAGQSSYNEQFF.

There are a few counts of this clonotype. The V and J genes are TRBV24-1 and TRBJ2-3; D unresolved. CDR3 length equals 14 residues. V was clipped by 3 bases and J by 6 bases, with 12 bases between them. Germline V gene lookup returns CDR1 KGHDR and CDR2 SFDVKD. CDR3: CATSDLNYGDTQYF. CDR3 coding DNA: TGTGCCACCAGTGATCTGAACTACGGGGATACGCAGTATTTT.

This clonotype was counted at least ten times. This chain connects TRBV12-3 or TRBV12-4 to TRBJ2-4, with D possibly TRBD2 on 5 matching bases. With 6 bases removed from V and 5 bases from J, the gap between germline ends came to 11 bases. The CDR3 is made up of 13 amino acids. The CDR3 reads CASSLMGENIQYF. For the CDR3, the DNA is TGTGCCAGCAGCCTGATGGGAGAAAACATTCAGTACTTC.

CDR3 DNA sequence: TGTGCCAGCAGCTTAATTGCGACTCCCTCCTACGAGCAGTACTTC. Protein: CASSLIATPSYEQYF. The rearrangement links TRBV7-2 to TRBJ2-7; unclear D gene. Germline V lookup: CDR1 SGHTA, CDR2 FQGNSA. Trimming took 2 bases from V and 0 from J, leaving 11 bases between them. This CDR3 has 15 amino acids. Variable domain in full (rest from reference TRBV7-2 and TRBJ2-7): GAGVSQSPSNKVTEKGKDVELRCDPISGHTALYWYRQSLGQGLEFLIYFQGNSAPDKSGLPSDRFSAERTGGSVSTLTIQRTQQEDSAVYLCASSLIATPSYEQYFGPGTRLTVT.

The chain recombines TRBV7-2 with TRBJ1-1; TRBD1 is a possible D gene (6 bases). V shed 2 bases and J shed 7 bases, with 14 bases lying between them. Germline V gives CDR1 SGHTA, CDR2 FQGNSA. The CDR3 consists of 14 residues. CDR3 DNA sequence: TGTGCCAGCAGCTTAATATCGCAAGGGGGTGAAGCTTTCTTT. Translated, it gives CASSLISQGGEAFF.

This clonotype was detected only once. The chain joins TRBV27 to TRBJ2-3; tentative D call: TRBD2 (6 bases). The germline CDR1 and CDR2 sequences are MNHEY and SMNVEV (reference sequence). The ends were cut back, 3 bases at V and 0 bases at J, with 13 bases in the middle. The CDR3 is 16 amino acids. CDR3 nucleotides: TGTGCCAGCAGTTTTTGGGGGGTAGGGAGCACAGATACGCAGTATTTT. Protein product: CASSFWGVGSTDTQYF.

This chain joins TRBV28 and TRBJ2-3; unclear D gene. Trimming left V 3 bases short and J 1 base short, with 11 bases between. This CDR3 has 15 amino acids. Germline CDR1 and CDR2: MDHEN and SYDVKM. As DNA, the CDR3 is TGTGCCAGCAGTTTCTCACCGACGGGCACAGATACGCAGTATTTT. This encodes CASSFSPTGTDTQYF.

V is TRBV25-1 and J is TRBJ2-1; 10 positions agree with TRBD1. The J call may not be correct, given that the DNA end is closer to TRBJ2-7. CDR1 and CDR2 (germline): MGHDK, SYGVNS. This CDR3 region has 17 residues. The CDR3 sequence: CASSDPAGTGVYNEQYF. The CDR3 coding sequence is TGTGCCAGCAGTGATCCCGCCGGGACAGGGGTGTACAATGAGCAGTACTTC.

This sequence joins TRBV10-3 and TRBJ2-3; D ambiguous. Germline V gene sequence: CDR1 ENHRY, CDR2 SYGVKD. With 2 bases removed from V and 0 bases from J, the gap between germline ends came to 9 bases. CDR3 length: 15 residues. This CDR3 reads CAISEDTTSTDTQYF. The CDR3 nucleotides read TGTGCCATCAGTGAGGACACTACTAGCACAGATACGCAGTATTTT.

The chain is built from TRBV4-2 and TRBJ2-5; 8 bases fit TRBD2. The V segment lost 2 bases and the J segment 1 base; nucleotides outside the gene matches: 12. Germline lookup yields CDR1 LGHNA and CDR2 YNFKEQ. CDR3 length: 18 amino acids. CDR3: CASSQHHRGSGAQETQYF. Written as DNA, the CDR3 is TGTGCCAGCAGCCAACACCATCGGGGTAGCGGGGCCCAAGAGACCCAGTACTTC.

The sample holds a few counts of this clonotype. V gene TRBV3-1 combines with J gene TRBJ2-1; D not certain. Trimming shortened V by 1 base and J by 9 bases, and 7 bases separated the two germline ends. Germline loops: CDR1 LGHDT, CDR2 YNNKEL (reference sequence). The CDR3 contains 12 residues. The CDR3 region has the DNA TGTGCCAGCAGCCAAGTAGGTAGTGAGCAGTTCTTC. Translation gives CASSQVGSEQFF.

The table lists this clonotype with a few counts. The CDR3 is CASSFRDTNTEAFF. For the CDR3, the DNA is TGCGCCAGCAGCTTCCGGGACACGAACACTGAAGCTTTCTTT. V gene TRBV5-1 combines with J gene TRBJ1-1; the D gene is possibly TRBD1 (6 bases). V shed 2 bases and J shed 1 base, with 9 bases lying between them. Germline V gives CDR1 SGHRS, CDR2 YFSETQ. The CDR3 consists of 14 residues.

This clonotype was counted between two and nine times. The chain links TRBV7-8 to TRBJ1-2; tentatively, D is TRBD1 (6 bases). Germline V CDR1 and CDR2: SGHVS, FQNEAQ. The CDR3 spans 13 residues. Trimming took 5 bases from V and 4 from J, leaving 11 bases between them. This CDR3 reads CASSPGHSYGYTF. CDR3 nucleotide sequence: TGTGCCAGCAGCCCGGGACACTCCTATGGCTACACCTTC. Together with reference TRBV7-8 and TRBJ1-2, the CDR3 gives the full variable domain: GAGVSQSPRYKVAKRGQDVALRCDPISGHVSLFWYQQALGQGPEFLTYFQNEAQLDKSGLPSDRFFAERPEGSVSTLKIQRTQQEDSAVYLCASSPGHSYGYTFGSGTRLTVV.

This clonotype was counted many times. The V and J genes are TRBV4-1 and TRBJ1-4; D is unresolved. CDR1 is MGHRA and CDR2 is YSYEKL in the germline V gene. CDR3 length: 17 residues. V lost 0 bases and J 5 bases, leaving 16 bases between the germline ends. CDR3 sequence (DNA): TGCGCCAGCAGCCAAGAAGGCCCGGTCGGGAGGAATGAAAAACTGTTTTTT. Translation: CASSQEGPVGRNEKLFF.

This clonotype occurred a few times. This chain connects TRBV6-2 or TRBV6-3 to TRBJ2-1; D unresolved. Trimming shortened V by 5 bases and J by 4 bases, and 6 bases separated the two germline ends. Germline assignment: CDR1 MNHEY and CDR2 SVGEGT. The CDR3 extends over 12 amino acids. The CDR3 DNA is TGTGCCAGCAGTCAACAATACAATGAGCAGTTCTTC. Translated: CASSQQYNEQFF.

The chain has TRBV20-1 and TRBJ2-7; D ambiguous. CDR1 is DFQATT and CDR2 is SNEGSKA in the germline V gene (reference sequence). The V gene lost 5 bases and the J gene lost 0 bases, with 14 bases spanning the gap. CDR3 length: 14 residues. The CDR3 DNA sequence: TGCAGTGCTGCGACCGGACGGGTCTCCTACGAGCAGTACTTC. Protein: CSAATGRVSYEQYF.

The chain is built from TRBV4-1 and TRBJ1-2, with TRBD1 matching over 8 bases. The CDR3 runs 16 residues. V lost 0 bases, J lost 3 bases, and 6 bases stayed unmatched. The germline V gene encodes CDR1 MGHRA and CDR2 YSYEKL. The CDR3 loop reads CASSQDPQGAYYGYTF. DNA for the CDR3: TGCGCCAGCAGCCAAGATCCCCAGGGGGCGTACTATGGCTACACCTTC.

The chain is built from TRBV4-1 and TRBJ1-1; D call uncertain. Germline V CDR1 and CDR2: MGHRA, YSYEKL. V gave up 3 bases and J gave up 2 bases, with 7 bases separating them. This CDR3 contains 13 residues. Here the CDR3 DNA reads TGCGCCAGCAGCCACTCGGTTAACACTGAAGCTTTCTTT. Its translation: CASSHSVNTEAFF.

This chain uses TRBV20-1 with TRBJ2-7, with D unclear. The CDR3 runs 14 residues. Germline V gene lookup returns CDR1 DFQATT and CDR2 SNEGSKA (reference sequence). Between the trimmed V and J ends, which lost 0 bases and 4 bases, there was a span of 13 bases. The CDR3 here is CSARDRIKRYEQYF. The CDR3 DNA is TGCAGTGCTAGAGACCGGATTAAAAGATACGAGCAGTACTTC.

This clonotype showed up just a few times. This chain links TRBV20-1 with TRBJ1-1, with TRBD1 matching over 10 bases. The CDR3 length is 16 residues. Germline-derived CDR1 and CDR2 are DFQATT and SNEGSKA (reference sequence). Losses at the gene ends were 2 bases for V and 0 bases for J; bases not matched to a gene: 6. The CDR3 protein is CSARRDRGPMNTEAFF. CDR3 in DNA: TGCAGTGCTAGAAGGGACAGGGGTCCCATGAACACTGAAGCTTTCTTT.

This clonotype came up a few times. V and J are TRBV20-1 and TRBJ2-2; D gene unclear. V was cut by 5 bases and J by 6 bases, with 16 bases left in between. The CDR3 totals 14 residues. CDR1 is DFQATT and CDR2 is SNEGSKA in the germline V gene (reference sequence). CDR3 DNA: TGCAGTGCTCAAGGAAGGCGGTCCGCCGGGGAGCTGTTTTTT. This encodes CSAQGRRSAGELFF.

This clonotype was seen a few times. This chain uses TRBV4-1 with TRBJ1-6, with TRBD1 identical over 7 bases. Losses at the gene ends were 2 bases for V and 5 bases for J; bases not matched to a gene: 6. The germline V gene has CDR1 MGHRA and CDR2 YSYEKL. This CDR3 is 16 amino acids long. The CDR3: CASSQYPGTDNSPLHF. The DNA of the CDR3 is TGCGCCAGCAGCCAATACCCCGGGACAGATAATTCACCCCTCCACTTT.

This clonotype was detected only once. The V call is TRBV5-1, the J call TRBJ2-1; D uncertain. CDR1 and CDR2 (germline): SGHRS, YFSETQ. The V and J ends lost 6 bases and 0 bases respectively, with 10 bases between them. This CDR3 has 14 amino acids. CDR3 loop: CASKVQNSYNEQFF. CDR3 nucleotide sequence: TGCGCCAGCAAGGTTCAGAACTCCTACAATGAGCAGTTCTTC.